What follows are 28 T cell receptor beta chains derived from one specimen sequenced in a study of sequential checkpoint blockade in melanoma. Noted treatment: randomized to nivolumab then ipilimumab (arm A) or the reverse (arm B). TCRdb's copy holds only in-frame clones and misses some; the assay was immunoSEQ multiplex PCR. The sample consists of 6,500 to 9,000 clones, 23% of them appearing once. The source was tumor tissue (inferred from file names), collected from a patient given nivolumab and ipilimumab in sequence. Source of these receptors: a human donor with melanoma.

The rearrangement uses TRBV6-8 and TRBJ1-5, with TRBD1 matching 8 bases. Germline trimming cut 2 bases from V and 0 bases from J; bases unmatched to any gene: 9. CDR1 is MNHGY, CDR2 SAAAGT, per germline. CDR3 length: 18 residues. The CDR3 spells CASSYNTGTGPSNQPQHF. CDR3 nucleotides: TGTGCCAGCAGTTACAACACCGGGACAGGACCTAGCAATCAGCCCCAGCATTTT.

The chain recombines TRBV28 with TRBJ2-1, with no clear D. Germline CDR1 and CDR2: MDHEN and SYDVKM. The V end lost 10 bases, the J end lost 8 bases, and 18 bases lay between the germline ends. This CDR3 contains 13 residues. CDR3 loop: CATGPEGLDEQFF. The CDR3 nucleotides read TGTGCCACCGGACCAGAAGGTTTGGATGAGCAGTTCTTC.

The CDR3 sequence: CASSPSDARGHNEQFF. The CDR3 nucleotides read TGTGCCAGCAGTCCCTCAGACGCGCGAGGTCACAATGAGCAGTTCTTC. The rearrangement links TRBV28 to TRBJ2-1; D gene unclear. CDR1 is MDHEN, CDR2 SYDVKM, per germline. The CDR3 is made up of 16 amino acids. With 5 bases removed from V and 5 bases from J, the gap between germline ends came to 19 bases.

The chain uses TRBV19 and TRBJ1-6, with D possibly matching TRBD1 (5 bases). V was clipped by 3 bases and J by 14 bases, with 26 bases between them. The CDR3 has 17 residues. In germline, CDR1 is LNHDA, CDR2 SQIVND (reference sequence). CDR3 in DNA: TGTGCCAGTAGTATGGGAGATCAGGGAGGTCCGAGATCAGCCCTCCACTTT. It specifies CASSMGDQGGPRSALHF.

This chain joins TRBV11-3 and TRBJ1-3, with 8 bases lining up with TRBD1. The CDR3 contains 14 residues. Losses at the gene ends were 3 bases for V and 2 bases for J; bases not matched to a gene: 0. Per germline, CDR1 SGHNT and CDR2 YENEEA. As DNA, the CDR3 is TGTGCCAGCAGCTTGACAGGGGCTGGAAACACCATATATTTT. Translating gives CASSLTGAGNTIYF.

This chain links TRBV6-8 with TRBJ1-4; 9 bases match TRBD1. The germline gives CDR1 MNHGY, CDR2 SAAAGT. The CDR3 covers 15 residues. V gave up 6 bases and J gave up 7 bases; unmatched junction bases: 9. In nucleotides, the CDR3 is TGTGCCAGCAGACCCACTGGACAGGGGTTTGAAAAACTGTTTTTT. The encoded protein is CASRPTGQGFEKLFF.

This clone was counted many times. The chain is built from TRBV9 and TRBJ1-1, with 8 bases fitting TRBD1. The CDR3 spans 13 residues. The germline CDR1 and CDR2 sequences are SGDLS and YYNGEE. The trim removed 5 bases at V and 4 bases at J, leaving 4 bases unmatched. Here the CDR3 reads CASRAQGGTEAFF. The DNA of the CDR3 is TGTGCCAGCAGAGCACAGGGGGGCACTGAAGCTTTCTTT.

The DNA for the CDR3 is TGCAGCGTTGAAGCCACTCAGCATGGCTACACCTTC. It is translated as CSVEATQHGYTF. The chain joins TRBV29-1 to TRBJ1-2; D ambiguous. Germline V gene lookup returns CDR1 SQVTM and CDR2 ANQGSEA. The CDR3 totals 12 residues. V lost 1 base and J lost 6, with 9 bases in between.

This clone was counted only a few times. The chain recombines TRBV11-3 with TRBJ2-3; TRBD2 matches 10 bases. Germline V gives CDR1 SGHNT, CDR2 YENEEA. The CDR3 totals 18 residues. Unmatched junction bases numbered 16, after V lost 4 bases and J lost 6 bases. CDR3 in amino acids: CASSSPPGTSGIEDTQYF. The CDR3, as DNA: TGTGCCAGCAGCTCTCCCCCTGGCACTAGCGGGATAGAGGATACGCAGTATTTT.

This clone was detected only a few times. The V gene is TRBV6-8, the J gene TRBJ1-5; no definite D call. The V end lost 0 bases, the J end lost 0 bases, and 6 bases lay between the germline ends. In germline, CDR1 is MNHGY, CDR2 SAAAGT. This CDR3 contains 15 residues. The DNA of the CDR3 is TGTGCCAGCAGTTACTCGCGGGTTAGCAATCAGCCCCAGCATTTT. It specifies CASSYSRVSNQPQHF.

This clone was seen a handful of times. J is TRBJ2-7 and V is TRBV6-8; 9 bases fit TRBD1. The CDR3 has 14 residues. Trimming cost V 4 bases and J 5 bases; bases outside gene matches: 6. Germline CDR1 is MNHGY and CDR2 is SAAAGT. The CDR3 loop reads CASSLGDRVHEQYF. CDR3 in DNA: TGTGCCAGCAGTTTAGGGGACAGGGTCCACGAGCAGTACTTC.

The V gene is TRBV11-3, the J gene TRBJ2-3; 7 bases fit TRBD2. V lost 5 bases and J lost 2; bases outside the gene matches: 7. The CDR3 totals 15 residues. Germline V gives CDR1 SGHNT, CDR2 YENEEA. DNA of the CDR3: TGTGCCAGCAGCCGCCGGGGACTATACACAGATACGCAGTATTTT. Protein product: CASSRRGLYTDTQYF.

The chain has TRBV6-8 and TRBJ2-3, with 9 bases lining up with TRBD2. CDR3 size: 17 residues. J was trimmed by 4 bases and V by 6 bases; bases with no gene match: 14. Germline-derived CDR1 and CDR2 are MNHGY and SAAAGT. CDR3 nucleotides: TGTGCCAGCAGCCCAACTAGAGGCGGGAGGGCCCCAGATACGCAGTATTTT. This codes for CASSPTRGGRAPDTQYF.

There are a few counts of this clone. This chain uses TRBV23-1 with TRBJ2-1, with TRBD2 matching 12 bases. TRBV23-1 is noted as an ORF with a role that remains uncertain. V gave up 6 bases and J gave up 8 bases; unmatched junction bases: 11. The length of the CDR3 is 16 residues. In nucleotides, the CDR3 is TGCGCCAGCAGCCTAGTTGGACTAGCGGGACTCGATGAGCAGTTCTTC. Translating it yields CASSLVGLAGLDEQFF.

This chain links TRBV5-1 with TRBJ1-2, with a weak D call TRBD1 (5 bases). Trimming shortened V by 4 bases and J by 1 base, and 11 bases separated the two germline ends. Germline V gene lookup returns CDR1 SGHRS and CDR2 YFSETQ. The CDR3 is 14 amino acids. CDR3 bases: TGCGCCAGCAGCCCTAGGGGAGATAACTATGGCTACACCTTC. Translating gives CASSPRGDNYGYTF.

The chain uses TRBV11-3 and TRBJ2-7, with 8 bases fitting TRBD2. After removal of 3 bases from V and 4 bases from J, the junction contained 14 bases not matched to a gene. The germline gives CDR1 SGHNT, CDR2 YENEEA. This CDR3 has 17 amino acids. The CDR3 DNA reads as TGTGCCAGCAGCTTTTTTGAGAGGAGCGGGAGTGGGTACGAGCAGTACTTC. Protein sequence: CASSFFERSGSGYEQYF.

This clone was observed a few times. CDR3 sequence reads: CASSQGIASGTPEQYF. CDR3 bases: TGCGCCAGCAGCCAGGGAATTGCTTCCGGGACACCAGAGCAGTACTTC. The chain is built from TRBV4-1 and TRBJ2-7; D is perhaps TRBD1 (6 bases). Trimming took off 3 bases at V and 7 bases at J, with 22 bases between the two ends. The CDR3 runs 16 residues. Germline values: CDR1 MGHRA, CDR2 YSYEKL.

This clone was seen only a few times. Written as DNA, the CDR3 is TGTGCCAGCAGTCCGCGACAGGGACGCTACAATGAGCAGTTCTTC. This gives the protein CASSPRQGRYNEQFF. This sequence joins TRBV6-8 and TRBJ2-1; 7 bases line up with TRBD1. The CDR3 sequence is 15 residues long. J was trimmed by 3 bases and V by 5 bases; bases with no gene match: 7. Germline CDR1 MNHGY, CDR2 SAAAGT.

This clone turned up a few times. This sequence joins TRBV11-3 and TRBJ2-3; maybe TRBD2 (6 bases). Trimming removed 6 bases at V and 2 bases at J, with 15 bases between. Germline V CDR1 and CDR2: SGHNT, YENEEA. The CDR3 is made up of 15 amino acids. The CDR3 DNA is TGTGCCAGCAGTCTAGCTGGAGGGCCCACAGATACGCAGTATTTT. Its translation: CASSLAGGPTDTQYF.

The chain recombines TRBV29-1 with TRBJ2-3; 8 bases match TRBD2. V was clipped by 5 bases and J by 4 bases; unmatched bases: 8. This CDR3 has 14 residues. Germline V CDR1 and CDR2: SQVTM, ANQGSEA. DNA of the CDR3: TGCAGCGTTCAGTCCAGCGGGAGACCAGATACGCAGTATTTT. Translation gives CSVQSSGRPDTQYF.

This clone was observed at least ten times. This sequence joins TRBV11-3 and TRBJ2-7, with 7 bases matching TRBD1. Germline V gives CDR1 SGHNT, CDR2 YENEEA. V trimming: 6 bases; J trimming: 3 bases; junction bases outside the gene matches: 8. The CDR3 consists of 14 residues. This CDR3 reads CASRLDRDGYEQYF. CDR3 nucleotides: TGTGCCAGCAGACTAGACAGGGATGGCTACGAGCAGTACTTC.

The sample holds many counts of this clone. This rearrangement joins TRBV7-1 to TRBJ1-5, with a possible D match to TRBD1 (6 bases). TRBV7-1 is classed as an ORF, of uncertain function. Trimming removed 5 bases from V and 0 bases from J, with 11 bases in between. CDR3 length: 15 amino acids. CDR3 DNA: TGTGCCAGCAGCGGGGGACATCATAGCAATCAGCCCCAGCATTTT. Translation: CASSGGHHSNQPQHF.

The chain recombines TRBV30 with TRBJ1-2, with 7 bases that match TRBD1. Trimming removed 2 bases from V and 4 bases from J; junction bases left unmatched: 7. CDR1 is GTSNPN and CDR2 is SVGIG in the germline V gene (reference sequence). The CDR3 consists of 14 residues. CDR3 region: CAWSIEQGIYGYTF. The CDR3, as DNA: TGTGCCTGGAGTATCGAACAGGGGATCTATGGCTACACCTTC.

This chain joins TRBV6-8 and TRBJ2-4, with TRBD1 matching over 10 bases. The junction had 9 bases not matched to a gene; V was cut back by 10 bases and J by 3 bases. Germline lookup yields CDR1 MNHGY and CDR2 SAAAGT. CDR3 length equals 15 residues. The CDR3 bases are TGTGCCATCCGGTCCGGGACAGGGGTCAAAAACATTCAGTACTTC. Amino acid sequence: CAIRSGTGVKNIQYF.

The chain is built from TRBV19 and TRBJ2-2; no clear D. V gave up 3 bases and J gave up 6 bases, with 2 bases separating them. Germline loops: CDR1 LNHDA, CDR2 SQIVND (reference sequence). The CDR3 covers 11 residues. The CDR3 here is CASSISGELFF. The CDR3 region has the DNA TGTGCCAGTAGTATTTCCGGGGAGCTGTTTTTT.

V and J are TRBV28 and TRBJ2-5; no clear D. This CDR3 is 13 amino acids long. The germline gives CDR1 MDHEN, CDR2 SYDVKM. V lost 2 bases to trimming and J lost 4 bases, with 8 bases between them. The CDR3 region is CASSLIRRETQYF. The CDR3 DNA reads TGTGCCAGCAGTTTAATTCGTCGAGAGACCCAGTACTTC.

J is TRBJ2-2 and V is TRBV6-8, with TRBD2 matching over 14 bases. With 6 bases clipped from V and 4 bases from J, the junction kept 7 bases outside the gene matches. CDR1 and CDR2 (germline): MNHGY, SAAAGT. The CDR3 consists of 17 residues. CDR3 residues: CASRRLAGGVRTGELFF. Written as DNA, the CDR3 is TGTGCCAGCAGGAGACTAGCGGGAGGGGTTCGCACCGGGGAGCTGTTTTTT.

This clone was found a few times. This chain uses TRBV5-1 with TRBJ2-1; 10 bases are shared with TRBD2. Germline CDR1 reads SGHRS; CDR2 reads YFSETQ. The V and J ends lost 1 base and 6 bases, in that order; junction bases with no gene match: 4. This CDR3 spans 15 amino acids. The chain's CDR3 is CASSLSSGSINEQFF. The CDR3 nucleotides are TGCGCCAGCAGCTTGTCTAGCGGGAGTATCAATGAGCAGTTCTTC.